The 26 T cell receptor beta chains presented below share a single source sample, sequenced in a study of identical twins. TCRdb re-called the 5' RACE reads through MiXCR, storing one row per CDR3 protein. This sample has roughly 1,500,000 distinct CDR3 sequences, with roughly 35% found just once. Material: cord blood. The receptors were sampled from a newborn girl in good health.

The chain uses TRBV12-3 or TRBV12-4 and TRBJ1-5, with D perhaps matching TRBD1 (5 bases). Trimming pared 5 bases from V and 6 bases from J, leaving 14 bases between. This CDR3 is built from 14 residues. The CDR3 sequence is CASSLRGESQPQHF. For the CDR3, the DNA is TGTGCCAGCAGTCTCCGGGGCGAGAGTCAGCCCCAGCATTTT.

This chain joins TRBV30 and TRBJ1-6; D is unclear. The CDR3 is made up of 13 amino acids. Between the trimmed V and J ends, which lost 3 bases and 7 bases, there was a span of 10 bases. CDR1 and CDR2 (germline): GTSNPN, SVGIG (reference sequence). CDR3 DNA: TGTGCCTGGAGCCGAGGAAGGAATTCACCCCTCCACTTT. Translation: CAWSRGRNSPLHF.

This chain connects TRBV6-5 to TRBJ1-3; TRBD1 matches 7 bases. CDR3 length equals 16 residues. J gave up 0 bases and V 6 bases, and 8 bases lay outside the gene matches. Germline V gives CDR1 MNHEY, CDR2 SVGAGI. The CDR3 DNA reads TGTGCCAGCAGACACGGACAGGTTTCCTCTGGAAACACCATATATTTT. Residues: CASRHGQVSSGNTIYF.

J is TRBJ2-7 and V is TRBV10-3, with 13 nucleotides matching TRBD2. V shed 2 bases and J 7 bases; nucleotides not matched to a gene: 20. The length of the CDR3 is 20 residues. The germline CDR1 and CDR2 sequences are ENHRY and SYGVKD. This CDR3 is CAISEGMILAGGPGNNEQYF. CDR3 DNA: TGTGCCATCAGTGAGGGAATGATACTAGCGGGAGGGCCGGGGAACAATGAGCAGTACTTC.

This clonotype was seen repeatedly, ten times or more. The V gene is TRBV27, the J gene TRBJ2-1; 11 bases match TRBD2. CDR1 and CDR2 from the germline V gene are MNHEY and SMNVEV (reference sequence). CDR3 size: 16 residues. The V segment lost 0 bases and the J segment 4 bases; nucleotides outside the gene matches: 2. DNA for the CDR3: TGTGCCAGCAGTTTATCCGGGACTAGCGGATACAATGAGCAGTTCTTC. The encoded protein is CASSLSGTSGYNEQFF.

V usage is TRBV3-1 and J usage is TRBJ1-1; maybe TRBD1 (5 bases). The CDR3 length is 15 residues. Germline V gene lookup returns CDR1 LGHDT and CDR2 YNNKEL (reference sequence). V lost 4 bases, J lost 0 bases, and 12 bases lay in between. The CDR3 nucleotides read TGTGCCAGCAGCCGCGGGGGAGTCTTGAACACTGAAGCTTTCTTT. Translation: CASSRGGVLNTEAFF.

The chain joins TRBV20-1 to TRBJ2-2, with D perhaps assigned TRBD1 or TRBD2 (5 bases each). The CDR3 is 12 residues long. Deletions cut 5 bases from V and 4 bases from J, with 8 bases between. The germline V gene has CDR1 DFQATT and CDR2 SNEGSKA (reference sequence). CDR3 sequence reads: CSAPGSTGELFF. Written as DNA, the CDR3 is TGCAGTGCTCCAGGGAGCACCGGGGAGCTGTTTTTT.

CDR3 coding DNA: TGCAGTGCTACGACCGGGACAGGTTATGGCTACACCTTC. It is translated as CSATTGTGYGYTF. This chain uses TRBV20-1 with TRBJ1-2; 8 bases align to TRBD1. Germline values: CDR1 DFQATT, CDR2 SNEGSKA (reference sequence). Trimming at V came to 4 bases and at J to 5 bases, leaving 6 bases not matched to a gene. This CDR3 comprises 13 residues.

The sample holds a few counts of this clonotype. V and J are TRBV11-2 and TRBJ2-7, with 9 positions matching TRBD2. The ends lost 1 base at V and 6 bases at J; junction bases unmatched: 13. This CDR3 is built from 17 residues. CDR1 and CDR2 from the germline V gene are SGHAT and FQNNGV. The CDR3: CASSLVRGLAKAREQYF. The CDR3 DNA reads as TGTGCCAGCAGCTTAGTTCGAGGACTAGCGAAGGCTCGCGAGCAGTACTTC. Complete variable domain (other parts from reference TRBV11-2 and TRBJ2-7): EAGVAQSPRYKIIEKRQSVAFWCNPISGHATLYWYQQILGQGPKLLIQFQNNGVVDDSQLPKDRFSAERLKGVDSTLKIQPAKLEDSAVYLCASSLVRGLAKAREQYFGPGTRLTVT.

This clonotype was recorded only once. This rearrangement joins TRBV20-1 to TRBJ2-5; 7 bases align to TRBD1. This CDR3 is 15 amino acids long. The junction had 17 bases not matched to a gene; V was cut back by 2 bases and J by 11 bases. The germline V gene has CDR1 DFQATT and CDR2 SNEGSKA (reference sequence). The CDR3 nucleotides are TGCAGTGCTAGACACGGACAGGTTACCTACAATGAGCAGTACTTC. Translating it yields CSARHGQVTYNEQYF.

The sample holds many counts of this clonotype. V and J are TRBV9 and TRBJ2-1, with TRBD2 matching 12 bases. Germline CDR1 reads SGDLS; CDR2 reads YYNGEE. V gave up 2 bases and J gave up 5 bases; unmatched junction bases: 2. This CDR3 has 15 amino acids. The CDR3 is CASSVRTSGNNEQFF. The CDR3 DNA reads TGTGCCAGCAGCGTTCGGACTAGCGGGAACAATGAGCAGTTCTTC.

The rearrangement links TRBV5-1 to TRBJ2-1; D remains unclear. The assigned J gene may be wrong: the sequence end matches TRBJ2-7 better. This CDR3 is built from 15 residues. Germline V gene sequence: CDR1 SGHRS, CDR2 YFSETQ. This CDR3 is CASSLDGVPYNEQYF. CDR3 coding DNA: TGCGCCAGCAGCTTGGACGGAGTCCCCTACAATGAGCAGTACTTC.

This chain uses TRBV12-3 or TRBV12-4 with TRBJ1-1; 8 positions agree with TRBD1. The CDR3 runs 14 residues. Germline trimming cut 6 bases from V and 10 bases from J; bases unmatched to any gene: 13. CDR3: CASRTTSTGEGAFF. The CDR3, as DNA: TGTGCCAGCAGGACTACCTCGACAGGGGAAGGAGCTTTCTTT.

V usage is TRBV3-1 and J usage is TRBJ1-2; D ambiguous. Trimming removed 3 bases at V and 2 bases at J, with 13 bases between. The CDR3 extends over 15 amino acids. Germline CDR1 is LGHDT and CDR2 is YNNKEL (reference sequence). In DNA form, the CDR3 reads TGTGCCAGCAGCCATTTGGACGGCTTCAACTATGGCTACACCTTC. Amino acid sequence: CASSHLDGFNYGYTF.

A word on this clonotype: A single base separates this from a much larger clone, so it may be a read error. This rearrangement joins TRBV6-5 to TRBJ2-3, with a weak D call TRBD1 (6 bases). CDR3 length: 13 residues. Germline CDR1 reads MNHEY; CDR2 reads SVGAGI. Trimming removed 8 bases at V and 2 bases at J, with 11 bases between. The CDR3 sequence is CASGWGHTDTQYF. The CDR3 nucleotides read TGTGCCAGCGGTTGGGGACACACAGATACGCAGTATTTT.

This clonotype turned up a few times. The gene calls are TRBV29-1 and TRBJ2-1; 10 bases are shared with TRBD2. Trimming removed 4 bases from V and 0 bases from J; junction bases left unmatched: 3. The CDR3 is 15 amino acids. Germline loops: CDR1 SQVTM, CDR2 ANQGSEA. The CDR3 here is CSVALAGDSYNEQFF. DNA of the CDR3: TGCAGCGTTGCGCTAGCGGGAGACTCCTACAATGAGCAGTTCTTC.

This clonotype was observed a few times. This chain joins TRBV20-1 and TRBJ2-7; D tentatively reads TRBD1 or TRBD2 (6 bases each). The germline V gene has CDR1 DFQATT and CDR2 SNEGSKA (reference sequence). V lost 2 bases and J 0 bases, leaving 17 bases between the germline ends. The CDR3 loop spans 16 amino acids. CDR3 residues: CSARSEVGGNSYEQYF. For the CDR3, the DNA is TGCAGTGCTAGATCCGAAGTGGGGGGCAACTCCTACGAGCAGTACTTC.

V and J are TRBV20-1 and TRBJ2-2, with TRBD2 as a possible D gene (5 bases). Germline values: CDR1 DFQATT, CDR2 SNEGSKA (reference sequence). Trimming took off 3 bases at V and 4 bases at J, with 12 bases between the two ends. The CDR3 is 14 amino acids. CDR3 loop: CSASVDYLTGELFF. The CDR3 DNA is TGCAGTGCTAGTGTTGACTACCTCACCGGGGAGCTGTTTTTT.

The genes are TRBV19 and TRBJ1-4, with D possibly being TRBD1 (5 bases). The V end was cut by 4 bases, the J end by 9 bases, with 15 bases between. The CDR3 extends over 14 amino acids. Germline V gives CDR1 LNHDA, CDR2 SQIVND (reference sequence). The CDR3 DNA reads TGTGCCAGTAGTACAGGGACGGCCGGGAAAAAACTGTTTTTT. Its protein product is CASSTGTAGKKLFF.

The gene calls are TRBV20-1 and TRBJ1-6; possibly TRBD1 for D (5 bases). V shed 5 bases and J shed 0 bases, with 8 bases lying between them. The germline gives CDR1 DFQATT, CDR2 SNEGSKA (reference sequence). CDR3 length: 14 amino acids. CDR3 residues: CSALDSSYNSPLHF. The CDR3 bases are TGCAGTGCTCTTGACAGCTCCTATAATTCACCCCTCCACTTT.

The chain is built from TRBV5-6 and TRBJ1-5, with D possibly TRBD1 on 6 matching bases. The ends were cut back, 2 bases at V and 7 bases at J, with 13 bases in the middle. The CDR3 runs to 14 residues. The V gene's germline CDR1 is SGHDT and CDR2 YYEEEE. CDR3 sequence: CASSLQGFRQPQHF. As DNA, the CDR3 is TGTGCCAGCAGCTTACAGGGATTCAGGCAGCCCCAGCATTTT.

The chain has TRBV27 and TRBJ2-1, with D perhaps given as TRBD1 or TRBD2 (5 bases each). Deletions cut 4 bases from V and 1 base from J, with 11 bases between. Germline V gene sequence: CDR1 MNHEY, CDR2 SMNVEV (reference sequence). The CDR3 is made up of 15 amino acids. This chain's CDR3 is CASSWGYTSYNEQFF. The CDR3, as DNA: TGTGCCAGCAGTTGGGGGTACACGTCCTACAATGAGCAGTTCTTC.

The CDR3 loop is CATSDLPGLAFSTDTQYF. CDR3 nucleotides: TGTGCCACCAGTGATTTGCCGGGACTAGCGTTTAGCACAGATACGCAGTATTTT. The chain recombines TRBV24-1 with TRBJ2-3, with TRBD2 matching over 10 bases. CDR1 is KGHDR, CDR2 SFDVKD, per germline. The CDR3 extends over 18 amino acids. The ends lost 0 bases at V and 0 bases at J; junction bases unmatched: 5.

The rearrangement links TRBV20-1 to TRBJ1-1, with D perhaps TRBD1 (5 bases). CDR3 length: 15 amino acids. V was clipped by 3 bases and J by 4 bases, with 18 bases between them. Germline CDR1 and CDR2: DFQATT and SNEGSKA (reference sequence). CDR3 DNA sequence: TGCAGTGCTAGTTCTCCCCAAAGTAGGGGCACTGAAGCTTTCTTT. It codes for CSASSPQSRGTEAFF.

This chain joins TRBV18 and TRBJ2-3; possibly TRBD1 or TRBD2 for D (5 bases each). Trimming removed 5 bases at V and 6 bases at J, with 12 bases between. The length of the CDR3 is 13 residues. Germline loops: CDR1 KGHSH, CDR2 LQKENI. The CDR3 region is CASSADWGDTQYF. The CDR3 region has the DNA TGTGCCAGCTCAGCCGACTGGGGGGATACGCAGTATTTT.

As regards this clonotype: One end of the junction does not line up with germline, which may come from a read error. The chain joins TRBV20-1 to TRBJ2-1, with D maybe TRBD2 (6 bases). The CDR3 totals 15 residues. Germline V gene lookup returns CDR1 DFQATT and CDR2 SNEGSKA (reference sequence). CDR3 loop: CSARDRRLALRERFF. CDR3 bases: TGCAGTGCTAGAGATCGACGGCTAGCGCTCCGGGAGCGGTTCTTC.